This T cell receptor beta chain was observed in a study of cytomegalovirus exposure and HLA in healthy donors. Study-level points and caveats: A list of 150 to 200 TCR beta chains associated with cytomegalovirus was given. Later on, analysis showed that most CMV-associated TCR beta chains appeared to be HLA-restricted. Fewer N-insertions (relative to the approximately 670-donor mean) were reportedly seen in an Asian-associated ancestry cluster in a later analysis.

The trim removed 4 bases at V and 13 bases at J, leaving 7 bases unmatched. The CDR3 contains 12 residues. The V gene's germline CDR1 is SGHDT and CDR2 YYEEEE. Remarks on this clone: Its antigen is unknown.

With 60 Vbeta and 13 Jbeta primers, the PCR was carried out. Authors' data handling: Later analysis identified tens of millions of unique TCR beta chains, approximately 10 million shared. The table came from immunoSEQ multiplex PCR; TCRdb's copy has only in-frame clones and leaves some out. That table gives V, J and clone size, and the DNA gave D and trimming. The repertoire consists of about 150,000 clones, with about 60% occurring once and the leading ten covering roughly 7%. The chain carries TRBV5-6 and TRBJ2-2; TRBD1 aligns across 7 bases. The source is a woman aged 55-70 years in good health and CMV-seropositive. The sample comprised PBMCs. CDR3 DNA sequence: TGTGCCAGCAGCAAGGACAGGCGGGTGCTGTTTTTT. Amino acid sequence: CASSKDRRVLFF. The full variable domain, rest sourced from reference TRBV5-6 and TRBJ2-2, is DAGVTQSPTHLIKTRGQQVTLRCSPKSGHDTVSWYQQALGQGPQFIFQYYEEEERQRGNFPDRFSGHQFPNYSSELNVNALLLGDSALYLCASSKDRRVLFFGEGSRLTVL.